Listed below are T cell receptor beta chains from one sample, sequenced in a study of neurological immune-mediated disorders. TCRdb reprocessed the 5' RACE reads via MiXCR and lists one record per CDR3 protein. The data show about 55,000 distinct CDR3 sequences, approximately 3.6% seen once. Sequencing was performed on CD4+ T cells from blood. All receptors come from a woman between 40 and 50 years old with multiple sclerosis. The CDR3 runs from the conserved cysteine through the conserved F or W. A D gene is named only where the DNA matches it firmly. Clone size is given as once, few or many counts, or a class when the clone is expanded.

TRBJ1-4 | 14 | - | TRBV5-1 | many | CASSATGPNEKLFF | TGCGCCAGCAGCGCGACAGGTCCAAATGAAAAACTGTTTTTT
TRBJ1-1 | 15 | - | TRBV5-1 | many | CASSPAPLGNTEAFF | TGCGCCAGCAGCCCGGCTCCTCTCGGGAACACTGAAGCTTTCTTT
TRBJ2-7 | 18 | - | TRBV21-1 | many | CASTPPAGNSKGPYEQYF | TGTGCCAGCACCCCTCCCGCAGGAAACTCGAAGGGGCCCTACGAGCAGTACTTC
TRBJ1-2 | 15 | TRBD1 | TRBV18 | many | CASSPGQGRTEGYTF | TGTGCCAGCTCACCTGGACAGGGACGGACGGAGGGCTACACCTTC
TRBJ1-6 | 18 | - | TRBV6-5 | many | CASRRRHTAGQGGPPLHF | TGTGCCAGCAGGCGCAGGCACACCGCGGGGCAGGGCGGTCCACCCCTCCACTTT
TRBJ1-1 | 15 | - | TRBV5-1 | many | CASRREGHLNTEAFF | TGCGCCAGCAGGCGAGAAGGACACCTGAACACTGAAGCTTTCTTT
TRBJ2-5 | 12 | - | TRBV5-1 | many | CASSLTQETQYF | TGCGCCAGCAGCTTGACCCAAGAGACCCAGTACTTC
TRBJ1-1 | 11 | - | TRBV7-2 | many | CASSFYTEAFF | TGTGCCAGCAGCTTTTACACTGAAGCTTTCTTT
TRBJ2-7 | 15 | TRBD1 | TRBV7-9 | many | CASSFKGTGSILQYF | TGTGCCAGCAGTTTTAAGGGGACAGGGTCTATCTTGCAGTACTTC
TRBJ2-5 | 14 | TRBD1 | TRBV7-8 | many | CASSGRDRQETQYF | TGTGCCAGCAGCGGCCGGGACAGACAAGAGACCCAGTACTTC
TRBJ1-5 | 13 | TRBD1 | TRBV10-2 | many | CASRGQDNQPQHF | TGCGCCAGCAGGGGACAGGACAATCAGCCCCAGCATTTT
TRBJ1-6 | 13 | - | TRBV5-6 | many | CASSLKGLSPLHF | TGTGCCAGCAGCTTAAAAGGGCTTTCACCCCTCCACTTT
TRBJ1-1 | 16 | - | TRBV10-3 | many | CAISVGRGTLNTEAFF | TGTGCCATCAGTGTGGGGCGAGGCACATTGAACACTGAAGCTTTCTTT
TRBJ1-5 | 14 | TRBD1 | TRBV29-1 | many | CSVLGQGFDQPQHF | TGCAGCGTATTGGGACAGGGATTCGATCAGCCCCAGCATTTT
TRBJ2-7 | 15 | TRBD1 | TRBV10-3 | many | CAISAPGQGDYEQYF | TGTGCCATCAGTGCTCCGGGACAGGGGGACTACGAGCAGTACTTC
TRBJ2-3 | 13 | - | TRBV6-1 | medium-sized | CASSEGNGITQYF | TGTGCCAGCAGTGAAGGGAACGGGATTACGCAGTATTTT
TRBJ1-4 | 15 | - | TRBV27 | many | CASSYTGTLNEKLFF | TGTGCCAGCAGTTATACCGGGACACTGAATGAAAAACTGTTTTTT
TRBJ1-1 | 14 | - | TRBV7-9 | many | CASSPPNPNTEAFF | TGTGCCAGCAGCCCCCCAAACCCGAACACTGAAGCTTTCTTT
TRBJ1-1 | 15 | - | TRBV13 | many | CASSSPRFGTTEAFF | TGTGCCAGCAGCTCGCCACGGTTCGGAACCACTGAAGCTTTCTTT
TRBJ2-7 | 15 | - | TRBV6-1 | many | CASRDTGTDFYEQYF | TGTGCCAGCAGAGATACCGGGACTGACTTTTACGAGCAGTACTTC
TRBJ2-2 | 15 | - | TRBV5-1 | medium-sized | CASSLTGSNTGELFF | TGCGCCAGCAGCTTGACAGGGTCGAACACCGGGGAGCTGTTTTTT
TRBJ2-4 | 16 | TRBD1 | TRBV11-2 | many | CASSPDRDRGENIQYF | TGTGCCAGCAGCCCAGACCGGGACAGGGGGGAAAACATTCAGTACTTC
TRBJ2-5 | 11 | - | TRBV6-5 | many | CASRSVETQYF | TGTGCCAGCAGATCGGTAGAGACCCAGTACTTC
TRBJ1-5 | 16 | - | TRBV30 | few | CAWSRPYPGYYQPQHF | TGTGCCTGGAGCAGACCCTACCCGGGTTATTATCAGCCCCAGCATTTT
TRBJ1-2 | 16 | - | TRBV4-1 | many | CASSQLVLQGLYGYTF | TGCGCCAGCAGCCAGCTCGTACTACAGGGACTCTATGGCTACACCTTC
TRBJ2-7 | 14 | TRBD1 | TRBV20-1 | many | CSALPGQGNDEQYF | TGCAGTGCGTTACCGGGACAGGGGAACGACGAGCAGTACTTC
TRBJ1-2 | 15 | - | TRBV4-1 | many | CASSRTSDSNYGYTF | TGCGCCAGCAGCCGGACGTCGGATTCAAACTATGGCTACACCTTC
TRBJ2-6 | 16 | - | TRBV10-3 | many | CAISEPRDSGANVLTF | TGTGCCATCAGTGAGCCCAGAGACTCTGGGGCCAACGTCCTGACTTTC
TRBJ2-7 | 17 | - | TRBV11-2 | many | CASSLLALTGPLGEQYF | TGTGCCAGCAGCTTATTGGCCCTAACCGGGCCTCTTGGCGAGCAGTACTTC
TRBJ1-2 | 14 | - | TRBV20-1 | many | CSAREGSAGYGYTF | TGCAGTGCTAGAGAGGGGTCGGCAGGGTATGGCTACACCTTC
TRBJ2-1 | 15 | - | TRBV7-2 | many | CASSPGRLLDNEQFF | TGTGCCAGCAGCCCGGGGAGGCTTCTAGACAATGAGCAGTTCTTC
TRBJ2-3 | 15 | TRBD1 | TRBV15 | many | CATRSRQGETDTQYF | TGTGCCACCAGAAGCAGGCAGGGGGAAACAGATACGCAGTATTTT
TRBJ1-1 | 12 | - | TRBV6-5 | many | CASGGGFTEAFF | TGTGCCAGCGGGGGGGGATTCACTGAAGCTTTCTTT
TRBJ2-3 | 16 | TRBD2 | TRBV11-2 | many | CASSPSGGGFTDTQYF | TGTGCCAGCAGCCCCTCCGGGGGGGGATTCACAGATACGCAGTATTTT
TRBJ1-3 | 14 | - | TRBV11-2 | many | CASSFQGSGNTIYF | TGTGCCAGCAGCTTTCAGGGGTCAGGAAACACCATATATTTT
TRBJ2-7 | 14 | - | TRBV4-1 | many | CASSPGTAVREQYF | TGCGCCAGCAGTCCCGGGACGGCCGTCCGCGAGCAGTACTTC
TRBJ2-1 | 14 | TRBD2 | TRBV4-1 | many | CASQGRRGGHEQFF | TGCGCCAGCCAGGGTAGGCGGGGGGGCCATGAGCAGTTCTTC
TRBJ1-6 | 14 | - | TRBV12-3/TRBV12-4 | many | CASTFKAKNSPLHF | TGTGCCAGCACCTTTAAGGCGAAGAATTCACCCCTCCACTTT